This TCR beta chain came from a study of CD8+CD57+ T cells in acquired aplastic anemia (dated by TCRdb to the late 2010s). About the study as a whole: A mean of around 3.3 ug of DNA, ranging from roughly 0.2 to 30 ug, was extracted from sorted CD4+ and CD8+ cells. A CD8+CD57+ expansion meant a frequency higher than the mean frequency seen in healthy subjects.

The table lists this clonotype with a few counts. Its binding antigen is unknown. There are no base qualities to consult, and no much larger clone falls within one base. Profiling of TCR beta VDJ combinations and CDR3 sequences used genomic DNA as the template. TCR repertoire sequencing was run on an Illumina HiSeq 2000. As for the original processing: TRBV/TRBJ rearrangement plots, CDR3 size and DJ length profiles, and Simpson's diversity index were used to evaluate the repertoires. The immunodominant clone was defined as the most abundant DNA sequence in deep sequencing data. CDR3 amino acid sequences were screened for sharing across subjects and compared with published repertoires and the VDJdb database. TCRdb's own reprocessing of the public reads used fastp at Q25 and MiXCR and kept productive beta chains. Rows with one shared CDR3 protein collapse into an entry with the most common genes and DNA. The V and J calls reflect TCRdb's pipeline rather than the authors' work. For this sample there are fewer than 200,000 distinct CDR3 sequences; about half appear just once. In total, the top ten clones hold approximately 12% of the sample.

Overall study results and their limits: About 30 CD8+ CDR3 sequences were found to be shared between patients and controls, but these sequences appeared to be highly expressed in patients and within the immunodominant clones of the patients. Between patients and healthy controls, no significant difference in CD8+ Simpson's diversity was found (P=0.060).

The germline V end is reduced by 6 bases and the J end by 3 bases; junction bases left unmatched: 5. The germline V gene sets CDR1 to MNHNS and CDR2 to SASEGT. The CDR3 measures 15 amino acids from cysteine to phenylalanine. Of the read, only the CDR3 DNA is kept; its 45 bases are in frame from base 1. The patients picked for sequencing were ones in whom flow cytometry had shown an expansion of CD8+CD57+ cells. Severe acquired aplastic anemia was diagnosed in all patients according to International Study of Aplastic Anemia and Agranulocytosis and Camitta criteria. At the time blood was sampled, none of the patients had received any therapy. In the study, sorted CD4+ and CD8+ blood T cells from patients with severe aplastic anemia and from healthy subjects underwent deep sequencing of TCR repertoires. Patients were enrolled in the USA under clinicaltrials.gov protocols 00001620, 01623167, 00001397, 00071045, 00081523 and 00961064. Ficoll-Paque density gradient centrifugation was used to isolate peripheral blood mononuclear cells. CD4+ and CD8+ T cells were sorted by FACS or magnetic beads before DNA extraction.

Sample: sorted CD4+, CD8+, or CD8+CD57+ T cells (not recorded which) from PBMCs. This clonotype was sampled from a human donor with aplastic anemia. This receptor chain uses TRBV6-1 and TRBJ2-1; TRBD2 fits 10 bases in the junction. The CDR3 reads CASSLAGGYYNEQFF. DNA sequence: TGTGCCAGCAGCTTAGCGGGGGGATACTACAATGAGCAGTTCTTC.